The next 21 T cell receptor beta chains were all read from a single sample in a study of T cell changes during pregnancy in multiple sclerosis. Sequencing used immunoSEQ multiplex PCR; TCRdb keeps in-frame clones, though not all of them. The sample yields roughly 93,000 clones, around 93% seen once. The source material was peripheral blood, sampled before pregnancy. The receptors come from a female donor with multiple sclerosis, enrolled in a pregnancy study.

This clone has just a few counts. The chain employs TRBV9 and TRBJ1-6; perhaps TRBD1 as D (5 bases). Germline CDR1 and CDR2: SGDLS and YYNGEE. This CDR3 is 13 amino acids long. Trimming pared 4 bases from V and 7 bases from J, leaving 9 bases between. CDR3 sequence reads: CASSPGGNSPLHF. In DNA form, the CDR3 reads TGTGCCAGCAGCCCCGGGGGGAATTCACCCCTCCACTTT.

The CDR3 loop reads CASSPTEAGYEQYF. The CDR3 DNA is TGTGCCAGCAGCCCCACGGAGGCGGGGTACGAGCAGTACTTC. The chain carries TRBV28 and TRBJ2-7; maybe TRBD2 (6 bases). CDR1 MDHEN and CDR2 SYDVKM come from the germline V gene. Deletions cut 6 bases from V and 4 bases from J, with 16 bases between. CDR3 size: 14 residues. Combining the CDR3 with reference TRBV28 and TRBJ2-7 gives the whole variable domain DVKVTQSSRYLVKRTGEKVFLECVQDMDHENMFWYRQDPGLGLRLIYFSYDVKMKEKGDIPEGYSVSREKKERFSLILESASTNQTSMYLCASSPTEAGYEQYFGPGTRLTVT.

The J gene is TRBJ2-7, the V gene TRBV10-3, with TRBD2 identical over 8 bases. In germline, CDR1 is ENHRY, CDR2 SYGVKD. V gave up 4 bases and J gave up 0 bases; unmatched junction bases: 14. CDR3 length: 18 amino acids. DNA for the CDR3: TGTGCCATCAGTGGCAATCGTAGGACTAGCCATATCTCCTACGAGCAGTACTTC. Protein sequence: CAISGNRRTSHISYEQYF.

The rearrangement links TRBV9 to TRBJ2-1, with D perhaps matching TRBD1 (5 bases). CDR3 length equals 14 residues. Trimming cost V 0 bases and J 10 bases, with 14 bases left between them. CDR1 and CDR2 from the germline V gene are SGDLS and YYNGEE. The CDR3 nucleotides are TGTGCCAGCAGCGTAGAAGGGGCGGTCGCCGAGCAGTTCTTC. As protein: CASSVEGAVAEQFF. The full variable domain, rest sourced from reference TRBV9 and TRBJ2-1, is DSGVTQTPKHLITATGQRVTLRCSPRSGDLSVYWYQQSLDQGLQFLIQYYNGEERAKGNILERFSAQQFPDLHSELNLSSLELGDSALYFCASSVEGAVAEQFFGPGTRLTVL.

The rearrangement uses TRBV5-6 and TRBJ2-3; TRBD1 aligns across 8 bases. V dropped 4 bases and J dropped 5; count of bases not matched to a gene: 6. CDR1 and CDR2 (germline): SGHDT, YYEEEE. The length of the CDR3 is 14 residues. CDR3: CASSTPDRVDTQYF. The CDR3 DNA follows: TGTGCCAGCAGCACTCCGGACAGGGTAGATACGCAGTATTTT.

This clone has only one observation. This chain joins TRBV6-1 and TRBJ2-1, with D perhaps matching TRBD2 (5 bases). The germline V and J ends were trimmed by 3 bases and 0 bases, with 15 bases remaining between them. Germline V CDR1 and CDR2: MNHNS, SASEGT. CDR3 size: 17 residues. The CDR3 protein is CASSDRTLAISYNEQFF. The CDR3 nucleotides are TGTGCCAGCAGTGATCGAACCTTAGCGATCTCCTACAATGAGCAGTTCTTC.

This chain joins TRBV27 and TRBJ2-3; D perhaps matches TRBD2 (6 bases). Germline CDR1 is MNHEY and CDR2 is SMNVEV (reference sequence). With 4 bases removed from V and 0 bases from J, the gap between germline ends came to 14 bases. The CDR3 runs 16 residues. CDR3 nucleotide sequence: TGTGCCAGCAGTTCCACTAGCCTAGCTAGCACAGATACGCAGTATTTT. Protein product: CASSSTSLASTDTQYF.

The chain carries TRBV7-2 and TRBJ1-5, with D perhaps matching TRBD1 (6 bases). Trimming stripped 0 bases from V and 5 bases from J, with 11 bases between. Germline V gene sequence: CDR1 SGHTA, CDR2 FQGNSA. This CDR3 region has 15 residues. The CDR3 protein is CASSLALQGYQPQHF. In nucleotides, the CDR3 is TGTGCCAGCAGCTTAGCCCTACAGGGTTATCAGCCCCAGCATTTT.

The V and J genes are TRBV5-1 and TRBJ2-1; TRBD1 matches at 7 bases. The V gene end was trimmed by 3 bases and the J gene end by 0 bases; junction bases not matched to a gene: 3. This CDR3 region has 15 residues. Germline CDR1 SGHRS, CDR2 YFSETQ. In DNA form, the CDR3 reads TGCGCCAGCAGCTGGGGACAGAGCTCCTACAATGAGCAGTTCTTC. It yields the protein CASSWGQSSYNEQFF.

This sequence joins TRBV27 and TRBJ1-5; 7 bases fit TRBD1. Germline V CDR1 and CDR2: MNHEY, SMNVEV (reference sequence). This CDR3 has 14 residues. V dropped 8 bases and J dropped 7; count of bases not matched to a gene: 11. CDR3 protein: CASSLGGQRQPQHF. The CDR3 DNA is TGTGCCAGCTCCCTAGGGGGACAGAGACAGCCCCAGCATTTT.

The J gene is TRBJ1-1, the V gene TRBV11-2, with D uncertain. The CDR3 consists of 17 residues. The ends were cut back, 1 base at V and 0 bases at J, with 15 bases in the middle. CDR1 is SGHAT and CDR2 is FQNNGV in the germline V gene. In nucleotides, the CDR3 is TGTGCCAGCAGCTTAGGGGCGTGGGCTAATATGAACACTGAAGCTTTCTTT. This gives the protein CASSLGAWANMNTEAFF.

As concerns this clone: The junction departs from the called germline gene at one end, perhaps through a read error. The V and J genes are TRBV7-8 and TRBJ2-3; TRBD1 aligns across 7 bases. The CDR3 sequence is 13 residues long. The germline CDR1 and CDR2 sequences are SGHVS and FQNEAQ. In nucleotides, the CDR3 is TGTGCCAGCAGCTTAGCAGGGACAGATATGCAGTATTTT. It translates to CASSLAGTDMQYF.

The V call is TRBV7-2, the J call TRBJ2-5, with D perhaps matching TRBD1 (6 bases). This CDR3 has 16 residues. In germline, CDR1 is SGHTA, CDR2 FQGNSA. V was cut by 4 bases and J by 4 bases, with 19 bases left in between. The CDR3 loop reads CASSSQTGIKGETQYF. DNA for the CDR3: TGTGCCAGCAGCTCCCAAACAGGGATTAAAGGAGAGACCCAGTACTTC.

CDR3 coding DNA: TGTGCCAGCAGCCCTCTAGCGGGGGGCACAGATACGCAGTATTTT. It translates to CASSPLAGGTDTQYF. The chain is built from TRBV11-2 and TRBJ2-3, with 10 positions matching TRBD2. The CDR3 runs 15 residues. The V gene end was trimmed by 5 bases and the J gene end by 1 base; junction bases not matched to a gene: 3. Germline V gene lookup returns CDR1 SGHAT and CDR2 FQNNGV.

This clone was observed a handful of times. The chain has TRBV19 and TRBJ1-1; no definite D call. Germline CDR1 LNHDA, CDR2 SQIVND (reference sequence). CDR3 length: 13 amino acids. V lost 10 bases, J lost 0 bases, and 12 bases lay in between. The CDR3 is CATTSQVNTEAFF. The CDR3 DNA is TGTGCCACCACATCCCAGGTGAACACTGAAGCTTTCTTT.

This rearrangement joins TRBV6-1 to TRBJ1-5; TRBD1 aligns across 11 bases. V gave up 8 bases and J gave up 0 bases; unmatched junction bases: 3. Germline V gives CDR1 MNHNS, CDR2 SASEGT. This CDR3 is 15 amino acids long. CDR3 DNA: TGTGCCAGCGGACAGGGGGCGTATAGCAATCAGCCCCAGCATTTT. It is translated as CASGQGAYSNQPQHF.

This chain connects TRBV27 to TRBJ2-5; 8 nucleotides line up with TRBD2. There are 15 residues in the CDR3. Germline trimming cut 6 bases from V and 4 bases from J; bases unmatched to any gene: 10. Germline loops: CDR1 MNHEY, CDR2 SMNVEV (reference sequence). For the CDR3, the DNA is TGTGCCAGCAGCGGTACGGGGGGGAGGAGAGAGACCCAGTACTTC. Protein sequence: CASSGTGGRRETQYF.

The genes are TRBV19 and TRBJ2-7; 7 bases align to TRBD1. This CDR3 has 13 residues. Trimming took 4 bases from V and 5 from J; bases not matched to a gene: 5. Germline lookup yields CDR1 LNHDA and CDR2 SQIVND (reference sequence). CDR3 nucleotides: TGTGCCAGTAGTAAGGGGGCCTTGGACGAGCAGTACTTC. This encodes CASSKGALDEQYF.

The chain is built from TRBV18 and TRBJ1-1; D might be TRBD1 (5 bases). The CDR3 is 14 residues long. Trimming took off 4 bases at V and 3 bases at J, with 12 bases between the two ends. Germline values: CDR1 KGHSH, CDR2 LQKENI. In DNA form, the CDR3 reads TGTGCCAGCTCACTGTCCAGGGCTGACACTGAAGCTTTCTTT. Translation gives CASSLSRADTEAFF.

V usage is TRBV18 and J usage is TRBJ2-1; D is unresolved. Germline V CDR1 and CDR2: KGHSH, LQKENI. The CDR3 loop spans 14 amino acids. The V and J ends lost 1 base and 5 bases respectively, with 9 bases between them. CDR3 residues: CASSPLSSNNEQFF. As DNA, the CDR3 is TGTGCCAGCTCACCACTGAGCTCGAACAATGAGCAGTTCTTC.

The chain employs TRBV4-1 and TRBJ1-2, with D uncertain. V was shortened by 0 bases and J by 5 bases, with 13 bases between the two germline ends. This CDR3 is 15 amino acids long. Germline V gives CDR1 MGHRA, CDR2 YSYEKL. The CDR3 DNA reads as TGCGCCAGCAGCCAAGATCGGCCGTCCGGGTATGGCTACACCTTC. This encodes CASSQDRPSGYGYTF.